A selection of T cell receptor beta chains follows, all from one sample in a study of blood T cell repertoires in COVID-19. The assay was immunoSEQ multiplex PCR, and TCRdb's table has in-frame clones only and misses some. Of about 63,000 clones listed, roughly 80% are singletons. Material for sequencing was PBMCs or T cells enriched from blood (not recorded which). The receptors come from a middle-aged woman with acute COVID-19. CDR3s include the opening cysteine and the closing phenylalanine or tryptophan. D genes are given only for firm matches.

TRBV19,TRBJ2-5,.,TGTGCCAGTAGTATCCAGAAATCGGAGACCCAGTACTTC,CASSIQKSETQYF
TRBV7-9,TRBJ1-1,.,TGTGCCAGCAGCTTACAGGGTTTGATGAACACTGAAGCTTTCTTT,CASSLQGLMNTEAFF
TRBV28,TRBJ2-3,TRBD2,TGTGCCAGCGAGGCGAGCGGGCCCGGGGGGGATACGCAGTATTTT,CASEASGPGGDTQYF
TRBV28,TRBJ2-2,TRBD1,TGTGCCAGCAGTTCCCAGGGGGTCGGGGAGCTGTTTTTT,CASSSQGVGELFF
TRBV7-9,TRBJ1-4,TRBD1,TGTGCCAGCAGCGCGGGACAGGGGCATAATGAAAAACTGTTTTTT,CASSAGQGHNEKLFF
TRBV21-1,TRBJ2-5,.,TGTGCCAGCAGCAAACTAGCGCACCAAGAGACCCAGTACTTC,CASSKLAHQETQYF
TRBV9,TRBJ2-7,TRBD2,TGTGCCAGCAGCGGGGGGACTAGCGGGAGTTTCGGATCCTACGAGCAGTACTTC,CASSGGTSGSFGSYEQYF
TRBV7-9,TRBJ1-4,.,TGTGCCAGCAGACTAGGGGGAAATAATGAAAAACTGTTTTTT,CASRLGGNNEKLFF
TRBV7-2,TRBJ1-3,TRBD1,TGTGCCAGCAGCTACGGGACAGGAGGAGGAAACACCATATATTTT,CASSYGTGGGNTIYF
TRBV5-1,TRBJ2-1,TRBD2,TGCGCCAGCAGCTTGAGTGGGGGAGGGCCGGGTGAGCAGTTCTTC,CASSLSGGGPGEQFF